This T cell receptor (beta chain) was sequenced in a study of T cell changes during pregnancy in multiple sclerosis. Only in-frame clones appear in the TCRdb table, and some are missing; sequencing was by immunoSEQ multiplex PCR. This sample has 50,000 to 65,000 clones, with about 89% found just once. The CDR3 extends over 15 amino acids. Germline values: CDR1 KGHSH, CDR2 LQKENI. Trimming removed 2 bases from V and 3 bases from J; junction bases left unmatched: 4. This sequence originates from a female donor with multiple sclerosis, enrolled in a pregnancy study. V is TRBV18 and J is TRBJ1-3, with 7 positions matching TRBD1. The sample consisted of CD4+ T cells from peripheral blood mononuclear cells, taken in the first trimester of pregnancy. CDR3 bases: TGTGCCAGCTCACCATATCGGGACAGTGGAAACACCATATATTTT. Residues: CASSPYRDSGNTIYF.